The clone carrying this T cell receptor (beta chain) was found a few times. The data stem from a study of blood T cell repertoires in COVID-19. Across the whole study: Sample material is recorded as cDNA or gDNA derived from T cells, B-cell-depleted T cells, or PBMCs.

Original methodology: Using reference gene primer amplification, nucleated cell counts were estimated. Assay used: immunoSEQ multiplex PCR; TCRdb lists only in-frame clones, some missing. V and J calls plus clone size are reproduced from that table; the DNA served to infer D and trimming. The sample carries 200,000 to 250,000 clones, roughly four fifths recorded once. CDR1 is GTSNPN, CDR2 SVGIG, per germline (reference sequence). Deletions cut 0 bases from V and 4 bases from J, with 6 bases between. The CDR3 is 12 residues long. Sequencing input: PBMCs or T cells enriched from blood (not recorded which). The chain uses TRBV30 and TRBJ1-2, with unresolved D. The source is a man in his sixties who had recovered from COVID-19. The CDR3 bases are TGTGCCTGGAGTGTAGGCGGCTATGGCTACACCTTC. It is translated as CAWSVGGYGYTF.